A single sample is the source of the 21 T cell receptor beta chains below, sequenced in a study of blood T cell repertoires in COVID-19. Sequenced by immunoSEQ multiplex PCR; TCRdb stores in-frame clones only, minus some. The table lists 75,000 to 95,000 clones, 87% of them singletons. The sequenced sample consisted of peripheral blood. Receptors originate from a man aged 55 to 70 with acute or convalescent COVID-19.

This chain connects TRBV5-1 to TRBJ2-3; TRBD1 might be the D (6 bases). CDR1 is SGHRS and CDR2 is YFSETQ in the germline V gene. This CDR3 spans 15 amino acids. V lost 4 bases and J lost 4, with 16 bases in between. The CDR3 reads CASSPDSQGADTQYF. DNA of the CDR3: TGCGCCAGCAGCCCGGACAGTCAAGGTGCAGATACGCAGTATTTT.

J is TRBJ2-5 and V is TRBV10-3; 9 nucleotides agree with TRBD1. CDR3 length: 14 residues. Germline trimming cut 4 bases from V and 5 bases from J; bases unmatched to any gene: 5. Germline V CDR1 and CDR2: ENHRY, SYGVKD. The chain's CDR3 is CAISVDRGGETQYF. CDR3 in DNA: TGTGCCATCAGTGTGGACAGGGGTGGGGAGACCCAGTACTTC.

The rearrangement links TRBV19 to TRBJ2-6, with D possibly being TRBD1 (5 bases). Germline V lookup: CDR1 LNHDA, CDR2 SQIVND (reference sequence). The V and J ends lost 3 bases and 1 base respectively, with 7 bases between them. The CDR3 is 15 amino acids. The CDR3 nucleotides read TGTGCCAGTAGTATCCCAGGGTCTGGGGCCAACGTCCTGACTTTC. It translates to CASSIPGSGANVLTF. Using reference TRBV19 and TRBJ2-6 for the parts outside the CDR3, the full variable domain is DGGITQSPKYLFRKEGQNVTLSCEQNLNHDAMYWYRQDPGQGLRLIYYSQIVNDFQKGDIAEGYSVSREKKESFPLTVTSAQKNPTAFYLCASSIPGSGANVLTFGAGSRLTVL.

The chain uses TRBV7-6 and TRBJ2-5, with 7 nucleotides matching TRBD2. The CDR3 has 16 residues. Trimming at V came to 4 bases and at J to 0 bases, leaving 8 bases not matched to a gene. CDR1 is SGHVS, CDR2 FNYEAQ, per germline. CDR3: CASSSPEAGNQETQYF. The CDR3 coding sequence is TGTGCCAGCAGCTCCCCCGAAGCGGGGAACCAAGAGACCCAGTACTTC.

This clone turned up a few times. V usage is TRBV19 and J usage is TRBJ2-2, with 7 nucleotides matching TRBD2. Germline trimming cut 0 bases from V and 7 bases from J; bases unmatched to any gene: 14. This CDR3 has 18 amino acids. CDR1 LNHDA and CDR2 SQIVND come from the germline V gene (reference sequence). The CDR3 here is CASSIEGLPSGVIGELFF. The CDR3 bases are TGTGCCAGTAGTATAGAGGGACTACCCTCCGGGGTAATCGGGGAGCTGTTTTTT.

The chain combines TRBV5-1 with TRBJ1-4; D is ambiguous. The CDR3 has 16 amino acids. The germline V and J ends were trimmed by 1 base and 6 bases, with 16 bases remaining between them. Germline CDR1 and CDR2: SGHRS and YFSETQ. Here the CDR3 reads CASSLSFSAGHEKLFF. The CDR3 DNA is TGCGCCAGCAGCTTGTCTTTTAGCGCTGGACATGAAAAACTGTTTTTT.

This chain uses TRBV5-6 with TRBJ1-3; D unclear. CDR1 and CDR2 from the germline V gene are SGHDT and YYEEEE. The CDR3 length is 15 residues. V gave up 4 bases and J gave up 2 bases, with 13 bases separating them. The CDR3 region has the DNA TGTGCCAGCAGCGGTATCGGTAGTACTGGAAACACCATATATTTT. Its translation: CASSGIGSTGNTIYF.

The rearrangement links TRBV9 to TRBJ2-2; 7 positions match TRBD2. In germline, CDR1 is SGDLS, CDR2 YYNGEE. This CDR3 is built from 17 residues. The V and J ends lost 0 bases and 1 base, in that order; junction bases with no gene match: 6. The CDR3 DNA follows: TGTGCCAGCAGCGTAGGGAGCGGGGTCCTGAACACCGGGGAGCTGTTTTTT. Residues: CASSVGSGVLNTGELFF.

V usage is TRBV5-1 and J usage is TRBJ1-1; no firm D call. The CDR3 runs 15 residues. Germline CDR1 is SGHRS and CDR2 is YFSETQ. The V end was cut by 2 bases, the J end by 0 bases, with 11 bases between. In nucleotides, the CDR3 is TGCGCCAGCAGCTTATGGACTGGGGTGAACACTGAAGCTTTCTTT. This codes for CASSLWTGVNTEAFF.

For the CDR3, the DNA is TGTGCCATCAGTGAGGAGCGCCAAGGGGGCCTCCACTTT. This sequence encodes CAISEERQGGLHF. The genes are TRBV10-3 and TRBJ1-6, with D tentatively TRBD1 (6 bases). Looked up from germline, CDR1 is ENHRY and CDR2 is SYGVKD. The CDR3 sequence is 13 residues long. The V end was cut by 2 bases, the J end by 15 bases, with 14 bases between.

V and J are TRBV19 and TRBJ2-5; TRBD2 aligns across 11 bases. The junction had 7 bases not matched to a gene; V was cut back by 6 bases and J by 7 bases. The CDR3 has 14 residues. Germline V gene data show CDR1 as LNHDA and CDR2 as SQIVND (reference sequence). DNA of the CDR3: TGTGCCAGTAGCCCCGGGACTAGCGGTATGACCCAGTACTTC. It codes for CASSPGTSGMTQYF.

CDR3 protein: CASSLGGLQSNQPQHF. The CDR3 DNA is TGCGCCAGCAGCTTGGGGGGGCTCCAAAGCAATCAGCCCCAGCATTTT. This chain uses TRBV5-1 with TRBJ1-5; maybe TRBD1 (6 bases). Trimming removed 0 bases at V and 1 base at J, with 11 bases between. CDR1 is SGHRS, CDR2 YFSETQ, per germline. This CDR3 spans 16 amino acids.

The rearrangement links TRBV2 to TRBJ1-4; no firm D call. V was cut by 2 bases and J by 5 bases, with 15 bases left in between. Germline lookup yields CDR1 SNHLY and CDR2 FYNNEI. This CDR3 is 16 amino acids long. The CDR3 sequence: CASSENPTVGNEKLFF. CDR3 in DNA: TGTGCCAGCAGTGAAAATCCGACCGTCGGGAATGAAAAACTGTTTTTT.

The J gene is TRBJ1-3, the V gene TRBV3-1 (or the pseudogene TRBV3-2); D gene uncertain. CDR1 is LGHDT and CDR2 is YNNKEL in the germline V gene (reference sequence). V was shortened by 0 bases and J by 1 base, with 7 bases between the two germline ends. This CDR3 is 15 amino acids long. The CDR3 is CASSQDHGSGNTIYF. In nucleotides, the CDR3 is TGTGCCAGCAGCCAAGATCACGGGTCTGGAAACACCATATATTTT.

CDR3 nucleotides: TGTGCCAGCAGCAGGGGTGGGAGCAATCAGCCCCAGCATTTT. Protein product: CASSRGGSNQPQHF. The V gene is TRBV6-5, the J gene TRBJ1-5; TRBD1 might be the D (6 bases). Germline V gene lookup returns CDR1 MNHEY and CDR2 SVGAGI. V was pared by 6 bases and J by 1 base, with 10 bases between. CDR3 size: 14 residues.

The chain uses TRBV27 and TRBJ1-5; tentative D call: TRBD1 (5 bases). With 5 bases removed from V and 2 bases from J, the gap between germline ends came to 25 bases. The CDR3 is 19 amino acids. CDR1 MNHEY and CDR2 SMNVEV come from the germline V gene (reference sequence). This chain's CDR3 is CASSPGKGQIGMGNQPQHF. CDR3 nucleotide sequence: TGTGCCAGCAGTCCTGGTAAAGGACAAATCGGAATGGGCAATCAGCCCCAGCATTTT.

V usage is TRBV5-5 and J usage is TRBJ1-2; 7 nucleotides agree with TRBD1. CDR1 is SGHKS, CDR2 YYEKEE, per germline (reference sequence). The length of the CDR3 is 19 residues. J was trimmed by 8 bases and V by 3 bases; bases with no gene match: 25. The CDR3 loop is CASSSPGGRVTRTGAGYTF. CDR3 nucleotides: TGTGCCAGCAGCTCCCCTGGGGGGCGGGTAACCCGCACAGGGGCAGGCTACACCTTC.

The chain's CDR3 is CASSVTGGRQPQHF. The DNA of the CDR3 is TGTGCCAGTAGTGTTACAGGGGGAAGACAGCCCCAGCATTTT. The chain employs TRBV19 and TRBJ1-5; 8 nucleotides match TRBD1. The CDR3 has 14 residues. The V gene end was trimmed by 5 bases and the J gene end by 7 bases; junction bases not matched to a gene: 7. Per the germline V gene, CDR1 is LNHDA and CDR2 is SQIVND (reference sequence).

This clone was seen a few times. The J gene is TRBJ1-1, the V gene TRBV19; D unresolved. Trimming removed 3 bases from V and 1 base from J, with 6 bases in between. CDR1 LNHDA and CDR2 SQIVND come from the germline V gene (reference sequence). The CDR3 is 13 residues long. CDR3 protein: CASSIRGNTEAFF. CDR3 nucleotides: TGTGCCAGTAGTATCCGAGGGAACACTGAAGCTTTCTTT.

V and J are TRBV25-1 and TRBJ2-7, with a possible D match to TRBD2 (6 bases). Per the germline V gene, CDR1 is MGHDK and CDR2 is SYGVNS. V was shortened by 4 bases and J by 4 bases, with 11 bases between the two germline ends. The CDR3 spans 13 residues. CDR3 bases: TGTGCCAGCAGTGCAGGTGGGGGGTACGAGCAGTACTTC. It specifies CASSAGGGYEQYF.

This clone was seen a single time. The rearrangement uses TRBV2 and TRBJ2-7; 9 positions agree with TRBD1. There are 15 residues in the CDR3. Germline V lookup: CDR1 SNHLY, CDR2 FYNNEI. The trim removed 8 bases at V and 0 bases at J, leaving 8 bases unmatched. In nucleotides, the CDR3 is TGTGCCAGCTTTTACAGGGGGCGCACCTCCTACGAGCAGTACTTC. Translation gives CASFYRGRTSYEQYF.